Given below is one TCR beta chain in context. The entry originates in a study of metastatic and nonmetastatic thyroid tumors. Trimming removed 5 bases from V and 7 bases from J; junction bases left unmatched: 6. CDR3 length: 13 residues. Germline assignment: CDR1 LNHDA and CDR2 SQIVND (reference sequence). With MiXCR, TCRdb reprocessed the PCR reads. The sample includes 35,000 to 45,000 clones, approximately 30% of them seen just once. Until they underwent thyroid surgery, no patient had received any treatment. This TCR came from a male donor with papillary thyroid cancer or a benign thyroid nodule (not recorded which). Some clones in this sample may be carry-over from other donors' samples. The chain has TRBV19 and TRBJ2-7, with 9 bases fitting TRBD1. The specimen was blood. CDR3 DNA sequence: TGTGCCAGTAGTCGCGGGACAGGGAAAGAGCAGTACTTC. This sequence encodes CASSRGTGKEQYF.